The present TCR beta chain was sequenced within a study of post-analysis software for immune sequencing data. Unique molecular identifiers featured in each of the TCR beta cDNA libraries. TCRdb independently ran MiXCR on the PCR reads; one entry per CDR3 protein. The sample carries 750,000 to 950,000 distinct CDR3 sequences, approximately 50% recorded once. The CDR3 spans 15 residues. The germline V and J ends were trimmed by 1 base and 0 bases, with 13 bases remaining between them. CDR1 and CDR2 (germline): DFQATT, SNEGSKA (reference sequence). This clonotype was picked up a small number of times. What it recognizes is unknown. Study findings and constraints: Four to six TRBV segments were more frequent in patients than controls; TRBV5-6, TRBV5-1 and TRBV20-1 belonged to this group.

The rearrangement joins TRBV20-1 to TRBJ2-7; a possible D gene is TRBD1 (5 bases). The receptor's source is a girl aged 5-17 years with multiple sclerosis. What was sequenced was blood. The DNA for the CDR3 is TGCAGTGCTAGAGGCTGGGGCAGGGCCTCCTACGAGCAGTACTTC. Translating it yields CSARGWGRASYEQYF.